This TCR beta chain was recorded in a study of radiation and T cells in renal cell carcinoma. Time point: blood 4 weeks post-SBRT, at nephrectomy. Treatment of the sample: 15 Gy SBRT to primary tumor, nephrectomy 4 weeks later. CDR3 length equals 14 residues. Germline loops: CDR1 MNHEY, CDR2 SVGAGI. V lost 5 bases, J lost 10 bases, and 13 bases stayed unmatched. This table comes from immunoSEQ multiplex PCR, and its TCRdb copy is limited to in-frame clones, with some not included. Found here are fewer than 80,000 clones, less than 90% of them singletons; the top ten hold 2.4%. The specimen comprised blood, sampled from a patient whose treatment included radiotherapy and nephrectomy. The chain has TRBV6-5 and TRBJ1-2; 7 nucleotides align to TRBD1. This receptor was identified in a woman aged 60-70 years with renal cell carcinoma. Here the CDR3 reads CASSPRSGGRNYTF. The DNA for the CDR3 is TGTGCCAGCAGTCCCCGTTCAGGGGGTAGGAACTACACCTTC.